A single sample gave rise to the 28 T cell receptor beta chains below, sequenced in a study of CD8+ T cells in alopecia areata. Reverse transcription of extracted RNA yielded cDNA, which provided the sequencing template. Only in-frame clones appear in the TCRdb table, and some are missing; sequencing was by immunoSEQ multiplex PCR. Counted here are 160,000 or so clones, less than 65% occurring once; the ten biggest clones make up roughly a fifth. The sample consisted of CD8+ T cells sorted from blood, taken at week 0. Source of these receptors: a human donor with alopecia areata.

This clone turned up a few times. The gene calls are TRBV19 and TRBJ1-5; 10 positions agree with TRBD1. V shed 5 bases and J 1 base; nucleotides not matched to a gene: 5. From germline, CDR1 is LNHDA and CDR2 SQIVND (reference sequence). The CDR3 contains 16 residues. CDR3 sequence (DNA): TGTGCCAGTAGTCGAGGACAGGGGGTGAGCAATCAGCCCCAGCATTTT. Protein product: CASSRGQGVSNQPQHF.

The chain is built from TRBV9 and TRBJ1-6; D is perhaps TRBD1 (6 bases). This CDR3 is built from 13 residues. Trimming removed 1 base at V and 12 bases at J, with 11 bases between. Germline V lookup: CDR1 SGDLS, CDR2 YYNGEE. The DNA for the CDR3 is TGTGCCAGCAGCGTATCCACAGGGCAACCCCTCCACTTT. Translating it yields CASSVSTGQPLHF.

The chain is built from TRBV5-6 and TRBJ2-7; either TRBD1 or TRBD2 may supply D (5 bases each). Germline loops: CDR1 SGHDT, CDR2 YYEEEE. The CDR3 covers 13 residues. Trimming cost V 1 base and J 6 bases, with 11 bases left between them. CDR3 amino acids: CASSLIGDAEQYF. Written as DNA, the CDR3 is TGTGCCAGCAGCTTGATCGGGGACGCCGAGCAGTACTTC.

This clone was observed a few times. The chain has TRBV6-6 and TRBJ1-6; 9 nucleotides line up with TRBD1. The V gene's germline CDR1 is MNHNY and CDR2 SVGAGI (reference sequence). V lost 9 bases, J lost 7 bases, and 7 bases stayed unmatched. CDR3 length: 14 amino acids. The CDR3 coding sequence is TGTGCCAGTTGTGCCGGGACAGGGAATTCACCCCTCCACTTT. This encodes CASCAGTGNSPLHF.

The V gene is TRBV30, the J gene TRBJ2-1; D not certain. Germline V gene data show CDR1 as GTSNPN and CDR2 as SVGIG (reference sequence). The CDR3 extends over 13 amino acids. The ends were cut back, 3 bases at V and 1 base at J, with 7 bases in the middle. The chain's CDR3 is CAWSWGSYNEQFF. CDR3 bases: TGTGCCTGGAGCTGGGGATCCTACAATGAGCAGTTCTTC.

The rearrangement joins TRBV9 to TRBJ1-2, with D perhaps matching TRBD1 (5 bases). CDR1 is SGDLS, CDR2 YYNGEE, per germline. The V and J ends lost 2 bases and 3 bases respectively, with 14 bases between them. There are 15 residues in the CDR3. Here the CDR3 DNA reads TGTGCCAGCAGCGTCTCCAGGGTGGGACACTATGGCTACACCTTC. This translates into CASSVSRVGHYGYTF. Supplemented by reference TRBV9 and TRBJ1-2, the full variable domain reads DSGVTQTPKHLITATGQRVTLRCSPRSGDLSVYWYQQSLDQGLQFLIQYYNGEERAKGNILERFSAQQFPDLHSELNLSSLELGDSALYFCASSVSRVGHYGYTFGSGTRLTVV.

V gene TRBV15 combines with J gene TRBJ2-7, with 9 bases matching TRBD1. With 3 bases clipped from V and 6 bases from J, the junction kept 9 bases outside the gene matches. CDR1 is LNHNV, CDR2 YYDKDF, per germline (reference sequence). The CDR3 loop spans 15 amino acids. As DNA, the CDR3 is TGTGCCACCAGCAGGAGGGGAGGGACAGGGAGCGAGCAGTACTTC. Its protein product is CATSRRGGTGSEQYF.

The CDR3 sequence is CASSFSGGLDNEQFF. Here the CDR3 DNA reads TGTGCCAGCAGCTTTAGCGGGGGGTTGGACAATGAGCAGTTCTTC. The gene calls are TRBV13 and TRBJ2-1, with 10 bases lining up with TRBD2. The CDR3 is 15 amino acids. Trimming removed 3 bases from V and 5 bases from J; junction bases left unmatched: 4. Germline CDR1 is PRHDT and CDR2 is FYEKMQ (reference sequence).

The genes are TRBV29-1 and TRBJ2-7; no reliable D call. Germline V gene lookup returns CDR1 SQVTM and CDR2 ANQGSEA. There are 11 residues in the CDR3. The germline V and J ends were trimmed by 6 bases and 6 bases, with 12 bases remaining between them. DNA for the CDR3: TGCAGCGTCTCTACTTCATCCGAGCAGTACTTC. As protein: CSVSTSSEQYF.

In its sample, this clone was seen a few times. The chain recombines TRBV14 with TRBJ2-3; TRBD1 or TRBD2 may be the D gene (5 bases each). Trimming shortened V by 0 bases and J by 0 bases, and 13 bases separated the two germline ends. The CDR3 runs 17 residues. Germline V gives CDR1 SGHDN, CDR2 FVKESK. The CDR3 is CASSQDGRGPSTDTQYF. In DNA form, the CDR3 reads TGTGCCAGCAGCCAAGATGGTCGGGGCCCTAGCACAGATACGCAGTATTTT.

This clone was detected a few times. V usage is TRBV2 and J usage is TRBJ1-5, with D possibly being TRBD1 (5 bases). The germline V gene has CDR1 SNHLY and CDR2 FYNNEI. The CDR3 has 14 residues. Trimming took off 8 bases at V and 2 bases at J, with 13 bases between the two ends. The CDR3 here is CASDDWGGNQPQHF. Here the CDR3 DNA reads TGTGCCAGCGACGATTGGGGGGGCAATCAGCCCCAGCATTTT.

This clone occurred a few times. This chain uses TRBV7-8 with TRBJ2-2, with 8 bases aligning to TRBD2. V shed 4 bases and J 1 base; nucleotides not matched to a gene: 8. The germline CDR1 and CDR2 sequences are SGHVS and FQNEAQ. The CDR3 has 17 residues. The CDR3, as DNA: TGTGCCAGCAGCTCCTATTCGCGGGGGGAGAACACCGGGGAGCTGTTTTTT. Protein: CASSSYSRGENTGELFF.

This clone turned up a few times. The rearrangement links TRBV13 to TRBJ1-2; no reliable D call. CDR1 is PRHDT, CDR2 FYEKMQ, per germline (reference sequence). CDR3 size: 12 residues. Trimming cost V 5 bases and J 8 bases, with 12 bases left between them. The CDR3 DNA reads TGTGCCAGCAGCCCACTAAACGGGGGCTACACCTTC. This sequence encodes CASSPLNGGYTF.

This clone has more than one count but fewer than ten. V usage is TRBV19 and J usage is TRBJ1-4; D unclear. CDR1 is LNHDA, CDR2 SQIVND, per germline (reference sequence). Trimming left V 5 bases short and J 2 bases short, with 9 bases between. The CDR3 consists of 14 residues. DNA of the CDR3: TGTGCCAGTAGTCCCGACGGTACTAATGAAAAACTGTTTTTT. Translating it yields CASSPDGTNEKLFF. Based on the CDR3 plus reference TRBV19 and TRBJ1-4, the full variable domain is DGGITQSPKYLFRKEGQNVTLSCEQNLNHDAMYWYRQDPGQGLRLIYYSQIVNDFQKGDIAEGYSVSREKKESFPLTVTSAQKNPTAFYLCASSPDGTNEKLFFGSGTQLSVL.

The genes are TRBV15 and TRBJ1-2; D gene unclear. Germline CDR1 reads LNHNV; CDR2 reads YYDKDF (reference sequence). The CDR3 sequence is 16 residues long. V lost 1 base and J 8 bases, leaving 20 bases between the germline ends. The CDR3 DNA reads TGTGCCACCAGCAGAGGCCCCGATCTGCTAGGATTGGGCTACACCTTC. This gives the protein CATSRGPDLLGLGYTF. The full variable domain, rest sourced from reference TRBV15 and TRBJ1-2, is DAMVIQNPRYQVTQFGKPVTLSCSQTLNHNVMYWYQQKSSQAPKLLFHYYDKDFNNEADTPDNFQSRRPNTSFCFLDIRSPGLGDTAMYLCATSRGPDLLGLGYTFGSGTRLTVV.

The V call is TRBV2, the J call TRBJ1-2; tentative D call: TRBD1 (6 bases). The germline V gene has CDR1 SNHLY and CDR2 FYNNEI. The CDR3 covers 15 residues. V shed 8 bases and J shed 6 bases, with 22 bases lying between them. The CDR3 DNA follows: TGTGCCAGCCAGACTACCAACAGGGTGGAGGATGGCTACACCTTC. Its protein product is CASQTTNRVEDGYTF.

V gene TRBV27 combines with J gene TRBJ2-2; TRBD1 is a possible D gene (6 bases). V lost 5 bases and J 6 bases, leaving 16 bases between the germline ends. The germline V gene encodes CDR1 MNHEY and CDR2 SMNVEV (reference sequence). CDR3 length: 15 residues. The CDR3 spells CASSMRQAVAGELFF. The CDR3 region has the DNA TGTGCCAGCAGTATGAGACAGGCGGTAGCCGGGGAGCTGTTTTTT.

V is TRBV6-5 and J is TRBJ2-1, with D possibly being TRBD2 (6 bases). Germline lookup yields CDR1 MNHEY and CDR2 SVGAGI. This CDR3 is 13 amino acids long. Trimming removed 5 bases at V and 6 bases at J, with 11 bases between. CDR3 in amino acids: CASSVLSGNEQFF. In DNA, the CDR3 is TGTGCCAGCAGTGTCCTTAGCGGCAATGAGCAGTTCTTC.

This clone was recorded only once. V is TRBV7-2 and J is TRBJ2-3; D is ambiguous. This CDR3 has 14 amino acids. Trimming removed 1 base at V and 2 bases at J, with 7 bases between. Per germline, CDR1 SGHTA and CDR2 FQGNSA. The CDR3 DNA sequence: TGTGCCAGCAGCTTAGTGGTCTCCACAGATACGCAGTATTTT. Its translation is CASSLVVSTDTQYF.

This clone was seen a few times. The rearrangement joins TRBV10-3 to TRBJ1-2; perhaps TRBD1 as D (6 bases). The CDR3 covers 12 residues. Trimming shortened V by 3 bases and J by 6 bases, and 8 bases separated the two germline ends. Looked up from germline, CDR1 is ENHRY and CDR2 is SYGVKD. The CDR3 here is CAISDRGDGYTF. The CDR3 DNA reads TGTGCCATCAGTGACAGGGGCGATGGCTACACCTTC.

The CDR3 protein is CASSPEDKHEQYF. The CDR3 nucleotides read TGTGCCAGCAGCCCGGAGGACAAGCACGAGCAGTACTTC. The J gene is TRBJ2-7, the V gene TRBV13; D is perhaps TRBD1 or TRBD2 (5 bases each). The germline V gene has CDR1 PRHDT and CDR2 FYEKMQ (reference sequence). The CDR3 is made up of 13 amino acids. Trimming removed 5 bases at V and 5 bases at J, with 13 bases between.

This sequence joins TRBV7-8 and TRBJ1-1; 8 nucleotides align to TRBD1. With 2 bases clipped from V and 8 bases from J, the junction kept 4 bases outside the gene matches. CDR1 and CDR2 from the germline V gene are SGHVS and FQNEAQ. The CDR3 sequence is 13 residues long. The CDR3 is CASSLRGQEEAFF. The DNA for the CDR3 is TGTGCCAGCAGCTTACGGGGACAGGAAGAAGCTTTCTTT. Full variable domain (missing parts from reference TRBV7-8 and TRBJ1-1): GAGVSQSPRYKVAKRGQDVALRCDPISGHVSLFWYQQALGQGPEFLTYFQNEAQLDKSGLPSDRFFAERPEGSVSTLKIQRTQQEDSAVYLCASSLRGQEEAFFGQGTRLTVV.

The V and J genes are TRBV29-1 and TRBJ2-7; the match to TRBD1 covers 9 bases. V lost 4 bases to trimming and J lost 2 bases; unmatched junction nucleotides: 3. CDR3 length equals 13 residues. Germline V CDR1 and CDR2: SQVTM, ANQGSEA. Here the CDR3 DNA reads TGCAGCGTTGTGGGACAGGGTACCTACGAGCAGTACTTC. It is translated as CSVVGQGTYEQYF.

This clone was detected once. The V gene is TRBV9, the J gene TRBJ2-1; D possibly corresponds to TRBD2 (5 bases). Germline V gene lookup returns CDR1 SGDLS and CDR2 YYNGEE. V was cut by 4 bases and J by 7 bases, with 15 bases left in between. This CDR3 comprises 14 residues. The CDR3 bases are TGTGCCAGCAGCCCCTCTGCGAGGGAGAATGAGCAGTTCTTC. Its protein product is CASSPSARENEQFF.

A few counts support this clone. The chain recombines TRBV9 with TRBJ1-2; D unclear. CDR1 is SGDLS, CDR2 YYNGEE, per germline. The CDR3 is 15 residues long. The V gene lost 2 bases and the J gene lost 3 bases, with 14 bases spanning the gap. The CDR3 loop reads CASSVSIGRDYGYTF. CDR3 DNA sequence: TGTGCCAGCAGCGTGTCAATAGGGCGGGACTATGGCTACACCTTC.

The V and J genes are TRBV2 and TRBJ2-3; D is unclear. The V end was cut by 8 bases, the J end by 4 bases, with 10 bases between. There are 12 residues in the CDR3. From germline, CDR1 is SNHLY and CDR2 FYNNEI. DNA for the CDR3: TGTGCCAGCTTAGTAGACTCAGATACGCAGTATTTT. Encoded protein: CASLVDSDTQYF.

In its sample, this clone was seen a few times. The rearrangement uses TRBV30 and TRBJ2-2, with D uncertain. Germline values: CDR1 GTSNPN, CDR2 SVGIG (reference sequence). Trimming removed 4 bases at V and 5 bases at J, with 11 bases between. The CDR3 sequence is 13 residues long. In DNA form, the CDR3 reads TGTGCCTGGAATGGGGTTCGAACCGGGGAGCTGTTTTTT. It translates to CAWNGVRTGELFF.

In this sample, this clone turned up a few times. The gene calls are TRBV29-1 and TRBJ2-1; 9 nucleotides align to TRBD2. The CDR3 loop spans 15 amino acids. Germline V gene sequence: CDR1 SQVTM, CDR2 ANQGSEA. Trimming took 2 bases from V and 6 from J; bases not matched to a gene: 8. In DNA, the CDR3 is TGCAGCGTTGAAATGGCTGGACTAGCGACCAATGAGCAGTTCTTC. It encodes CSVEMAGLATNEQFF.